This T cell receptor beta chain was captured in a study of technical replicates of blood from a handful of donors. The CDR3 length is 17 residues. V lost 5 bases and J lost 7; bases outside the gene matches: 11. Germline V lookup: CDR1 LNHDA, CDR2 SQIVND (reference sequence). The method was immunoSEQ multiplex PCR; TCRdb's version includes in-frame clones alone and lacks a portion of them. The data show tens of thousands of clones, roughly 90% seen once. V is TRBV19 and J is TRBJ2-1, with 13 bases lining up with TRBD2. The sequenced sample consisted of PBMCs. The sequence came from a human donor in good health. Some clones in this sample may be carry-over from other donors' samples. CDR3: CASSLRGTSGKGNEQFF. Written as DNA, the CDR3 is TGTGCCAGTAGTCTACGCGGGACTAGCGGGAAAGGAAATGAGCAGTTCTTC.